Below are 32 T cell receptor beta chains sequenced from a single sample in a study of persistence of HIV-infected CD4 T cells. The immunoSEQ assay was version 4, run in survey mode. Only in-frame clones appear in the TCRdb table, and some are missing; sequencing was by immunoSEQ multiplex PCR. The sample contains 48,000 or so clones, around 75% of which appear only once. The stimulus was lysate of CMV-infected fibroblasts, about 10 ug/mL. CD40L/CD69 double-negative CD45RO-high memory CD4+ T cells were collected. For these TCRs, the target antigens are not known. The sequences come from CD4+ T cells sorted from PBMCs after approximately 19-hour stimulation, collected from a patient who received antiretroviral therapy. These receptors were taken from an adult man with HIV who was CMV-seropositive.

In its sample, this clone is medium-sized. The chain joins TRBV6-2 or TRBV6-3 to TRBJ1-1; D perhaps matches TRBD1 (5 bases). V shed 4 bases and J shed 5 bases, with 14 bases lying between them. CDR1 and CDR2 from the germline V gene are MNHEY and SVGEGT. This CDR3 comprises 14 residues. In DNA form, the CDR3 reads TGTGCCAGCAGTTTGAGGGTCGGGGGAACTGAAGCTTTCTTT. Amino acid sequence: CASSLRVGGTEAFF.

The chain has TRBV12-3 or TRBV12-4 and TRBJ1-5; D ambiguous. The V and J ends lost 3 bases and 15 bases respectively, with 15 bases between them. The CDR3 has 12 residues. CDR3 DNA: TGTGCCAGCAGTTTTTTTCAACCGCCCGCGCATTTT. This translates into CASSFFQPPAHF.

J is TRBJ1-5 and V is TRBV7-2, with a weak D call TRBD1 (6 bases). V was trimmed by 5 bases and J by 0 bases, leaving 17 bases between them. The CDR3 extends over 17 amino acids. Germline V lookup: CDR1 SGHTA, CDR2 FQGNSA. The CDR3 region is CASSQRGGSYSNQPQHF. The CDR3 coding sequence is TGTGCCAGCAGCCAGAGGGGGGGGAGCTATAGCAATCAGCCCCAGCATTTT.

V usage is TRBV6-1 and J usage is TRBJ2-3, with D tentatively TRBD1 or TRBD2 (6 bases each). Looked up from germline, CDR1 is MNHNS and CDR2 is SASEGT. Trimming shortened V by 2 bases and J by 0 bases, and 12 bases separated the two germline ends. The CDR3 length is 16 residues. The CDR3 DNA follows: TGTGCCAGCAGTGAAAGAGGGGGGACTAGCACAGATACGCAGTATTTT. It codes for CASSERGGTSTDTQYF.

This clone was detected only a few times. J is TRBJ1-4 and V is TRBV4-3; D is undetermined. The V and J ends lost 0 bases and 0 bases respectively, with 5 bases between them. The CDR3 is 15 amino acids. The germline gives CDR1 LGHNA, CDR2 YSLEER. CDR3 DNA sequence: TGCGCCAGCAGCCAAGATCAAGCAACTAATGAAAAACTGTTTTTT. This gives the protein CASSQDQATNEKLFF.

The V and J genes are TRBV6-5 and TRBJ1-6, with D perhaps matching TRBD1 (6 bases). Trimming stripped 2 bases from V and 5 bases from J, with 7 bases between. CDR1 MNHEY and CDR2 SVGAGI come from the germline V gene. This CDR3 contains 14 residues. The CDR3 coding sequence is TGTGCCAGCAGTTACGGACAGAATAATTCACCCCTCCACTTT. Amino acid sequence: CASSYGQNNSPLHF.

This clone was seen just once. This chain uses TRBV6-5 with TRBJ2-1, with a weak D call TRBD1 (6 bases). CDR3 length: 16 residues. Trimming shortened V by 0 bases and J by 5 bases, and 14 bases separated the two germline ends. Germline CDR1 reads MNHEY; CDR2 reads SVGAGI. In DNA form, the CDR3 reads TGTGCCAGCAGTTACTCCTCGACAGGAAAACACAATGAGCAGTTCTTC. Its translation: CASSYSSTGKHNEQFF.

There are a few counts of this clone. The chain employs TRBV2 and TRBJ2-2; no definite D call. CDR1 and CDR2 from the germline V gene are SNHLY and FYNNEI. Between the trimmed V and J ends, which lost 6 bases and 7 bases, there was a span of 15 bases. CDR3 length equals 14 residues. The CDR3 spells CASRGLAKGGELFF. The CDR3 DNA reads TGTGCCAGCAGGGGCCTCGCGAAGGGCGGGGAGCTGTTTTTT.

This clone was recorded a few times. The DNA for the CDR3 is TGTGCCAGCAGCAGATCGACCCTCTATAATTCACCCCTCCACTTT. It encodes CASSRSTLYNSPLHF. The rearrangement uses TRBV7-2 and TRBJ1-6, with D unresolved. Germline V CDR1 and CDR2: SGHTA, FQGNSA. The V end was cut by 5 bases, the J end by 3 bases, with 11 bases between. The CDR3 is 15 residues long.

This clone appeared a few times. CDR3 coding DNA: TGTGCCAGCAGTTCTCAGACAGGGAACACTGAAGCTTTCTTT. The encoded protein is CASSSQTGNTEAFF. J is TRBJ1-1 and V is TRBV28, with D possibly being TRBD1 (6 bases). V lost 4 bases and J lost 1, with 10 bases in between. Looked up from germline, CDR1 is MDHEN and CDR2 is SYDVKM. CDR3 length: 14 residues.

This sequence joins TRBV3-1 (or the pseudogene TRBV3-2) and TRBJ2-4; D is unclear. Germline V gene sequence: CDR1 LGHDT, CDR2 YNNKEL (reference sequence). The CDR3 sequence is 15 residues long. V gave up 3 bases and J gave up 4 bases, with 13 bases separating them. CDR3 in amino acids: CASSQSVQRKNIQYF. In nucleotides, the CDR3 is TGTGCCAGCAGCCAGTCCGTGCAAAGAAAAAACATTCAGTACTTC.

The chain is built from TRBV9 and TRBJ1-3; D unclear. V gave up 1 base and J gave up 5 bases, with 13 bases separating them. This CDR3 is built from 15 residues. Germline V gives CDR1 SGDLS, CDR2 YYNGEE. CDR3: CASSVTTKARNTIYF. In DNA, the CDR3 is TGTGCCAGCAGCGTAACTACGAAAGCGAGAAACACCATATATTTT.

This clone was counted a few times. CDR3 bases: TGTGCCAGTATTGCGACAGCGCTGAACACTGAAGCTTTCTTT. This codes for CASIATALNTEAFF. J is TRBJ1-1 and V is TRBV19, with D maybe TRBD1 (5 bases). Trimming took 7 bases from V and 0 from J, leaving 12 bases between them. The germline V gene has CDR1 LNHDA and CDR2 SQIVND (reference sequence). The CDR3 has 14 residues.

The chain employs TRBV7-2 and TRBJ2-1; 7 nucleotides agree with TRBD2. The CDR3 length is 17 residues. The V gene's germline CDR1 is SGHTA and CDR2 FQGNSA. V gave up 1 base and J gave up 2 bases; unmatched junction bases: 8. The CDR3 reads CASSLVPAGVAYNEQFF. The CDR3 DNA is TGTGCCAGCAGCTTAGTCCCGGCGGGAGTCGCCTACAATGAGCAGTTCTTC.

In nucleotides, the CDR3 is TGTGCCAGCAGCTTGATTGGGTCCTACACCGGGGAGCTGTTTTTT. This translates into CASSLIGSYTGELFF. This chain uses TRBV7-2 with TRBJ2-2; D unclear. The germline CDR1 and CDR2 sequences are SGHTA and FQGNSA. The CDR3 contains 15 residues. Trimming stripped 3 bases from V and 3 bases from J, with 11 bases between.

CDR3 in amino acids: CASSSSPYGSYEQYF. The CDR3, as DNA: TGTGCCAGCAGTTCCTCCCCGTATGGCTCCTACGAGCAGTACTTC. V gene TRBV6-5 combines with J gene TRBJ2-7; no firm D call. Germline V gives CDR1 MNHEY, CDR2 SVGAGI. The CDR3 is 15 residues long. Trimming shortened V by 4 bases and J by 0 bases, and 13 bases separated the two germline ends.

V and J are TRBV2 and TRBJ1-1, with D perhaps TRBD1 (6 bases). CDR3 length equals 14 residues. The germline V gene encodes CDR1 SNHLY and CDR2 FYNNEI. Trimming removed 6 bases from V and 8 bases from J, with 19 bases in between. The CDR3 DNA follows: TGTGCCAGCAGACCCGACCAGGGGATGGGGGAAGCTTTCTTT. As protein: CASRPDQGMGEAFF.

In its sample, this clone was seen once. The J gene is TRBJ2-1, the V gene TRBV7-3; 11 nucleotides agree with TRBD2. Germline V gene lookup returns CDR1 SGHTA and CDR2 FQGTGA. The CDR3 is made up of 16 amino acids. After removal of 0 bases from V and 4 bases from J, the junction contained 2 bases not matched to a gene. The CDR3 protein is CASSLTGTSGYNEQFF. DNA for the CDR3: TGTGCCAGCAGCTTAACGGGGACTAGCGGTTACAATGAGCAGTTCTTC. The complete variable domain, with remaining parts taken from reference TRBV7-3 and TRBJ2-1, reads GAGVSQTPSNKVTEKGKYVELRCDPISGHTALYWYRQSLGQGPEFLIYFQGTGAADDSGLPNDRFFAVRPEGSVSTLKIQRTERGDSAVYLCASSLTGTSGYNEQFFGPGTRLTVL.

This clone was observed a single time. This chain connects TRBV5-6 to TRBJ1-5, with D perhaps TRBD1 (5 bases). Germline CDR1 is SGHDT and CDR2 is YYEEEE. This CDR3 is 16 amino acids long. V was shortened by 1 base and J by 1 base, with 12 bases between the two germline ends. CDR3 amino acids: CASSLRQRQSNQPQHF. The CDR3 DNA sequence: TGTGCCAGCAGCTTGAGGCAGAGACAGAGCAATCAGCCCCAGCATTTT. Using reference TRBV5-6 and TRBJ1-5 for the parts outside the CDR3, the full variable domain is DAGVTQSPTHLIKTRGQQVTLRCSPKSGHDTVSWYQQALGQGPQFIFQYYEEEERQRGNFPDRFSGHQFPNYSSELNVNALLLGDSALYLCASSLRQRQSNQPQHFGDGTRLSIL.

As DNA, the CDR3 is TGTGCCTGGAGTGGGCGCGGGGGGTTTGGATCTAGCAATCAGCCCCAGCATTTT. It is translated as CAWSGRGGFGSSNQPQHF. The rearrangement joins TRBV30 to TRBJ1-5; D might be TRBD1 (5 bases). Trimming shortened V by 1 base and J by 0 bases, and 19 bases separated the two germline ends. CDR3 length: 18 residues. Germline CDR1 GTSNPN, CDR2 SVGIG (reference sequence). Full variable domain (remainder filled in from reference TRBV30 and TRBJ1-5): SQTIHQWPATLVQPVGSPLSLECTVEGTSNPNLYWYRQAAGRGLQLLFYSVGIGQISSEVPQNLSASRPQDRQFILSSKKLLLSDSGFYLCAWSGRGGFGSSNQPQHFGDGTRLSIL.

This sequence joins TRBV5-6 and TRBJ1-5, with TRBD1 identical over 8 bases. Germline V CDR1 and CDR2: SGHDT, YYEEEE. Trimming at V came to 4 bases and at J to 7 bases, leaving 7 bases not matched to a gene. This CDR3 has 14 residues. CDR3 sequence reads: CASSPGQGTQPQHF. CDR3 nucleotide sequence: TGTGCCAGCAGCCCCGGACAGGGTACCCAGCCCCAGCATTTT.

The CDR3 DNA reads as TGTGCCTGGGGTAACTCGAATCAGCGGGAGACCCAGTACTTC. Protein product: CAWGNSNQRETQYF. The V call is TRBV30, the J call TRBJ2-5; D may be TRBD2 (5 bases). The V end lost 5 bases, the J end lost 5 bases, and 18 bases lay between the germline ends. CDR3 length: 14 amino acids. Germline V lookup: CDR1 GTSNPN, CDR2 SVGIG (reference sequence).

The chain employs TRBV2 and TRBJ2-3; 8 bases match TRBD2. The CDR3 spans 15 residues. V shed 6 bases and J 2 bases; nucleotides not matched to a gene: 7. CDR1 is SNHLY and CDR2 is FYNNEI in the germline V gene. CDR3 sequence reads: CASRGSGAFTDTQYF. DNA for the CDR3: TGTGCCAGCAGGGGTAGCGGGGCTTTCACAGATACGCAGTATTTT.

This clone was counted a single time. The gene calls are TRBV6-5 and TRBJ1-2; 8 nucleotides match TRBD1. CDR3 length: 14 amino acids. Germline lookup yields CDR1 MNHEY and CDR2 SVGAGI. Trimming cost V 4 bases and J 9 bases; bases outside gene matches: 10. The CDR3 is CASSSTGDLPSYTF. CDR3 DNA sequence: TGTGCCAGCAGTTCGACAGGGGACCTGCCTAGCTACACCTTC.

The V call is TRBV27, the J call TRBJ2-3; 13 bases line up with TRBD2. From germline, CDR1 is MNHEY and CDR2 SMNVEV (reference sequence). The CDR3 consists of 14 residues. J was trimmed by 10 bases and V by 5 bases; bases with no gene match: 6. The CDR3 nucleotides are TGTGCCAGCAGTCCGAATGGACTAGCGGGAGCGCAGTATTTT. Residues: CASSPNGLAGAQYF.

The chain has TRBV27 and TRBJ2-4; TRBD1 matches 7 bases. This CDR3 has 14 residues. From germline, CDR1 is MNHEY and CDR2 SMNVEV (reference sequence). The J segment lost 6 bases and the V segment lost 2 bases, leaving 4 bases of the junction unmatched. The CDR3 DNA reads TGTGCCAGCAGTTTAAAAGGGGGCGGAAACATTCAGTACTTC. This gives the protein CASSLKGGGNIQYF.

This clone was seen just once. Because it lacks the conserved phenylalanine or tryptophan at the end, this CDR3 is likely a read error. The DNA is omitted, as the CDR3 cannot be located on it reliably, and the CDR3 follows TCRdb's listing. V is TRBV10-3 and J is TRBJ1-4. The germline V gene has CDR1 ENHRY and CDR2 SYGVKD. The CDR3 is 13 amino acids long, termini counted. CDR3 protein: CAISEIEGTAIIV.

The CDR3 region is CASSPPGLAGGNEQFF. Here the CDR3 DNA reads TGTGCCAGCTCACCGCCGGGACTAGCGGGGGGTAATGAGCAGTTCTTC. V usage is TRBV18 and J usage is TRBJ2-1, with 15 positions matching TRBD2. There are 16 residues in the CDR3. Germline loops: CDR1 KGHSH, CDR2 LQKENI. J lost 7 bases, V lost 3 bases, and 4 bases had no gene match.

The chain has TRBV6-5 and TRBJ1-1, with D hard to call. Germline assignment: CDR1 MNHEY and CDR2 SVGAGI. V lost 6 bases to trimming and J lost 1 base, with 3 bases between them. This CDR3 is 11 amino acids long. The DNA for the CDR3 is TGTGCCAGCAGGCGGAACACTGAAGCTTTCTTT. This gives the protein CASRRNTEAFF.

The V gene is TRBV6-2 or TRBV6-3, the J gene TRBJ2-1, with TRBD1 identical over 8 bases. Germline trimming cut 0 bases from V and 3 bases from J; bases unmatched to any gene: 1. Germline lookup yields CDR1 MNHEY and CDR2 SVGEGT. CDR3 length: 15 amino acids. The CDR3 DNA reads as TGTGCCAGCAGTTACTCGGGACAGGACTACAATGAGCAGTTCTTC. As protein: CASSYSGQDYNEQFF.

The chain joins TRBV18 to TRBJ1-4; 7 nucleotides match TRBD1. The CDR3 is 17 residues long. V shed 1 base, J shed 0 bases, and the junction held 5 bases outside the gene matches. Germline CDR1 reads KGHSH; CDR2 reads LQKENI. The CDR3 bases are TGTGCCAGCTCACCACTGCAAACAGGGGCAACTAATGAAAAACTGTTTTTT. Encoded protein: CASSPLQTGATNEKLFF.

In this sample, this clone turned up a few times. The gene calls are TRBV6-1 and TRBJ2-2; 8 bases are a match to TRBD2. This CDR3 region has 18 residues. Germline loops: CDR1 MNHNS, CDR2 SASEGT. J gave up 6 bases and V 2 bases, and 14 bases lay outside the gene matches. Written as DNA, the CDR3 is TGTGCCAGCAGTGAATGGAGTGGGAGCGGGAGAGTGTCCGGGGAGCTGTTTTTT. This sequence encodes CASSEWSGSGRVSGELFF.